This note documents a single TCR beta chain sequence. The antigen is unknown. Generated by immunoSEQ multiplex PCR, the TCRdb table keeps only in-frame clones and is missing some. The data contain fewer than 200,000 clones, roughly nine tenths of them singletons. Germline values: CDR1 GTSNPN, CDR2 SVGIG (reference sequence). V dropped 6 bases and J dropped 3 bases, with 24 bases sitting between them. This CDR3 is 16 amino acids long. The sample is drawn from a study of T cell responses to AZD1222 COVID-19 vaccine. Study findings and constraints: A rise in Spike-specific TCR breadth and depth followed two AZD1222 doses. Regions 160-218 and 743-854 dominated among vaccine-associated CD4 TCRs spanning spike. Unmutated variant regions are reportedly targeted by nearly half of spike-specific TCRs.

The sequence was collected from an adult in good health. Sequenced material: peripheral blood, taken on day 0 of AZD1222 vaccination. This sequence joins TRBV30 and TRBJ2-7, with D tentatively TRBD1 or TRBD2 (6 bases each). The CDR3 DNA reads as TGTGCCTGCCGTGGGGACACGGGGGAGAGGAACTACGAGCAGTACTTC. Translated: CACRGDTGERNYEQYF.